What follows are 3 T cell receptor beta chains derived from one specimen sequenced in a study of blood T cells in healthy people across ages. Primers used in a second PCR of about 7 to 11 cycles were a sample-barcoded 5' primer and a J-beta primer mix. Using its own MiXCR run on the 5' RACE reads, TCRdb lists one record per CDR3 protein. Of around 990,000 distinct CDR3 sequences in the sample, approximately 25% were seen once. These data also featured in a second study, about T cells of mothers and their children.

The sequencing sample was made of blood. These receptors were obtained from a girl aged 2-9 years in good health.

The CDR3 protein is CSARRGDSYEQYF. The DNA of the CDR3 is TGCAGTGCTAGGCGGGGGGACTCCTACGAGCAGTACTTC. The V and J genes are TRBV20-1 and TRBJ2-7, with 8 bases aligning to TRBD2. The germline V gene encodes CDR1 DFQATT and CDR2 SNEGSKA (reference sequence). This CDR3 is 13 amino acids long. With V trimmed by 3 bases and J by 0 bases, 1 base remained unmatched.

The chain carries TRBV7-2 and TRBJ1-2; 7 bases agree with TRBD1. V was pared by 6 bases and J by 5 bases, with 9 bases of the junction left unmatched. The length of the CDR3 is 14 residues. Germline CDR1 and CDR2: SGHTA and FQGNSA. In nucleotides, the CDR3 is TGTGCCAGCAGTATGCAGGGGGGGGCATATGGCTACACCTTC. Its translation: CASSMQGGAYGYTF.

DNA of the CDR3: TGTGCCAGCAGCTTAGCTCGACAGAACACCGGGGAGCTGTTTTTT. This gives the protein CASSLARQNTGELFF. V gene TRBV7-9 combines with J gene TRBJ2-2; D not certain. The CDR3 is 15 residues long. Between the trimmed V and J ends, which lost 0 bases and 1 base, there was a span of 6 bases. From germline, CDR1 is SEHNR and CDR2 FQNEAQ (reference sequence).